These T cell receptor beta chains were read from a single sample in a study of molecular identifiers for immune sequencing clone quantification. From the PCR reads, TCRdb called clonotypes with MiXCR, one entry per CDR3 protein. The data contain hundreds of thousands of distinct CDR3 sequences, 25% of them singletons. Sequenced sample: naive CD8+ T cells from blood, with Jurkat cell RNA spiked in. The receptor source for this set is a human donor in good health. Some libraries in this study had Jurkat cell RNA spiked in. Each CDR3 is given with its conserved first and last residue. A D gene is named only where the DNA matches it firmly. Only some rows state a clone size, as once, few, many or a class for expanded clones.

length,size,J,D,V,CDR3,DNA
14,many,TRBJ2-1,TRBD2,TRBV28,CASRLAGAYNEQFF,TGTGCCAGCAGATTAGCGGGAGCCTACAATGAGCAGTTCTTC
15,.,TRBJ2-2,TRBD2,TRBV5-1,CASSLRAGAAGVLFF,TGCGCCAGCAGCTTGAGGGCGGGAGCGGCCGGGGTGCTGTTTTTT
17,few,TRBJ2-2,TRBD2,TRBV29-1,CSVLEFYSGSLTGELFF,TGCAGCGTCCTCGAATTCTATAGCGGGAGTCTCACCGGGGAGCTGTTTTTT
14,few,TRBJ1-4,.,TRBV5-6,CASSLGGAVEKLFF,TGTGCCAGCAGCTTGGGAGGGGCGGTGGAAAAACTGTTTTTT
15,.,TRBJ1-1,.,TRBV4-1,CASSQVQGGSTEAFF,TGCGCCAGCAGCCAAGTTCAGGGAGGGAGCACTGAAGCTTTCTTT
13,many,TRBJ1-5,.,TRBV12-3/TRBV12-4,CASSARLNQPQHF,TGTGCCAGCAGTGCCAGGCTGAACCAGCCCCAGCATTTT
16,few,TRBJ2-1,TRBD1,TRBV5-6,CASSLLSGTGYNEQFF,TGTGCCAGCAGCTTACTTTCCGGGACAGGATACAATGAGCAGTTCTTC
17,.,TRBJ1-1,.,TRBV4-1,CASSQDAGFGLNTEAFF,TGCGCCAGCAGCCAAGATGCAGGGTTTGGTTTGAACACTGAAGCTTTCTTT
13,few,TRBJ2-3,.,TRBV7-6,CASSLADHPTQYF,TGTGCCAGCAGCTTAGCGGACCACCCCACGCAGTATTTT
20,few,TRBJ2-3,TRBD2,TRBV13,CASSLGGSVGWRGGSDTQYF,TGTGCCAGCAGCTTAGGCGGATCTGTCGGTTGGCGGGGGGGCTCAGATACGCAGTATTTT
12,many,TRBJ2-2,.,TRBV24-1,CATSPGVGELFF,TGTGCCACCAGCCCAGGGGTCGGGGAGCTGTTTTTT
17,few,TRBJ1-2,.,TRBV4-2,CASSQEQASGAIYGYTF,TGTGCCAGCAGCCAAGAACAGGCCTCAGGCGCAATCTATGGCTACACCTTC
15,.,TRBJ2-1,TRBD2,TRBV4-1,CASSQDEREMGEQFF,TGCGCCAGCAGCCAAGATGAGCGGGAGATGGGTGAGCAGTTCTTC